The next 21 T cell receptor beta chains were all read from a single sample in a study of blood T cell repertoires in COVID-19. The table came from immunoSEQ multiplex PCR; TCRdb's copy has only in-frame clones and leaves some out. The table shows 100,000 to 110,000 clones, with roughly 85% occurring only once. Source material: peripheral blood. These TCRs come from a man aged 65 to 79 with active or convalescent COVID-19.

This clone was counted a few times. The chain joins TRBV28 to TRBJ1-4, with D possibly being TRBD1 (5 bases). Trimming removed 8 bases from V and 7 bases from J, with 17 bases in between. From germline, CDR1 is MDHEN and CDR2 SYDVKM. The CDR3 length is 14 residues. CDR3 loop: CASLPGGNSEKLFF. The CDR3, as DNA: TGTGCCAGCCTCCCCGGGGGAAACTCTGAAAAACTGTTTTTT.

This chain links TRBV10-3 with TRBJ2-2; 11 bases match TRBD1. In germline, CDR1 is ENHRY, CDR2 SYGVKD. V lost 6 bases, J lost 4 bases, and 1 base stayed unmatched. This CDR3 spans 14 amino acids. CDR3: CAIRGTGGTGELFF. In DNA, the CDR3 is TGTGCCATCAGGGGGACAGGGGGCACCGGGGAGCTGTTTTTT.

This clone was detected once. The chain combines TRBV28 with TRBJ1-6; 9 bases fit TRBD1. This CDR3 is 14 amino acids long. From germline, CDR1 is MDHEN and CDR2 SYDVKM. V shed 6 bases and J 10 bases; nucleotides not matched to a gene: 7. CDR3: CASRETGGESPLHF. The CDR3, as DNA: TGTGCCAGCAGAGAGACAGGGGGAGAGTCACCCCTCCACTTT.

The rearrangement joins TRBV7-2 to TRBJ2-7; D might be TRBD2 (6 bases). This CDR3 comprises 15 residues. CDR1 is SGHTA, CDR2 FQGNSA, per germline. Deletions cut 3 bases from V and 7 bases from J, with 19 bases between. The chain's CDR3 is CASSFGGTERGEQYF. CDR3 nucleotides: TGTGCCAGCAGCTTTGGAGGGACTGAGAGGGGAGAGCAGTACTTC. Full variable domain (missing parts from reference TRBV7-2 and TRBJ2-7): GAGVSQSPSNKVTEKGKDVELRCDPISGHTALYWYRQSLGQGLEFLIYFQGNSAPDKSGLPSDRFSAERTGGSVSTLTIQRTQQEDSAVYLCASSFGGTERGEQYFGPGTRLTVT.

The rearrangement links TRBV6-6 to TRBJ1-1, with a weak D call TRBD1 (6 bases). V lost 4 bases and J 6 bases, leaving 12 bases between the germline ends. The germline CDR1 and CDR2 sequences are MNHNY and SVGAGI (reference sequence). The CDR3 consists of 13 residues. The CDR3 loop is CASSSPGGAEAFF. DNA of the CDR3: TGTGCCAGCAGTTCACCTGGGGGCGCTGAAGCTTTCTTT.

The chain employs TRBV7-2 and TRBJ2-7, with 10 nucleotides matching TRBD1. There are 15 residues in the CDR3. The germline CDR1 and CDR2 sequences are SGHTA and FQGNSA. After removal of 5 bases from V and 2 bases from J, the junction contained 6 bases not matched to a gene. The CDR3 coding sequence is TGTGCCAGCAGCCTCGTGGACAGGGGGACCTACGAGCAGTACTTC. Its translation: CASSLVDRGTYEQYF.

V usage is TRBV28 and J usage is TRBJ2-7, with 7 bases matching TRBD1. Germline V gene lookup returns CDR1 MDHEN and CDR2 SYDVKM. The V gene end was trimmed by 3 bases and the J gene end by 3 bases; junction bases not matched to a gene: 11. This CDR3 comprises 16 residues. The CDR3 sequence: CASSFPDRVGSYEQYF. In DNA form, the CDR3 reads TGTGCCAGCAGTTTCCCCGACAGGGTGGGGAGCTACGAGCAGTACTTC. The variable domain in full, with the rest retrieved from reference TRBV28 and TRBJ2-7, is DVKVTQSSRYLVKRTGEKVFLECVQDMDHENMFWYRQDPGLGLRLIYFSYDVKMKEKGDIPEGYSVSREKKERFSLILESASTNQTSMYLCASSFPDRVGSYEQYFGPGTRLTVT.

There are a few counts of this clone. V gene TRBV28 combines with J gene TRBJ1-5; TRBD1 matches at 9 bases. The CDR3 sequence is 15 residues long. From germline, CDR1 is MDHEN and CDR2 SYDVKM. J gave up 12 bases and V 7 bases, and 16 bases lay outside the gene matches. In DNA form, the CDR3 reads TGTGCCAGCAACTTACAGGGGGCTAGGATGCAGGTCCAGCATTTT. This encodes CASNLQGARMQVQHF.

This chain joins TRBV11-1 and TRBJ2-3; 12 bases are a match to TRBD2. This CDR3 contains 17 residues. From germline, CDR1 is SGHAT and CDR2 FQDESV (reference sequence). J gave up 4 bases and V 0 bases, and 5 bases lay outside the gene matches. The chain's CDR3 is CASSLALAGGPADTQYF. CDR3 sequence (DNA): TGTGCCAGCAGCTTAGCCCTAGCGGGAGGGCCAGCAGATACGCAGTATTTT. The whole variable domain, filled in from reference TRBV11-1 and TRBJ2-3, reads EAEVAQSPRYKITEKSQAVAFWCDPISGHATLYWYRQILGQGPELLVQFQDESVVDDSQLPKDRFSAERLKGVDSTLKIQPAELGDSAMYLCASSLALAGGPADTQYFGPGTRLTVL.

V gene TRBV3-1 (or the pseudogene TRBV3-2) combines with J gene TRBJ2-3, with D possibly being TRBD2 (5 bases). The CDR3 spans 16 residues. The germline CDR1 and CDR2 sequences are LGHDT and YNNKEL (reference sequence). V was trimmed by 5 bases and J by 6 bases, leaving 21 bases between them. This CDR3 is CASSFEGVATGDTQYF. Here the CDR3 DNA reads TGTGCCAGCAGCTTTGAGGGCGTAGCCACGGGGGATACGCAGTATTTT.

The chain is built from TRBV18 and TRBJ2-7; D may be TRBD1 (6 bases). Germline-derived CDR1 and CDR2 are KGHSH and LQKENI. V dropped 3 bases and J dropped 5 bases, with 26 bases sitting between them. This CDR3 spans 18 amino acids. The CDR3 DNA sequence: TGTGCCAGCTCACCGTGGGCCCACAGGGCAGGTTTTCAGGACGAGCAGTACTTC. As protein: CASSPWAHRAGFQDEQYF.

This clone was counted a single time. The rearrangement joins TRBV7-9 to TRBJ2-2, with 12 bases matching TRBD1. The V gene end was trimmed by 5 bases and the J gene end by 0 bases; junction bases not matched to a gene: 10. The CDR3 has 19 residues. Germline V CDR1 and CDR2: SEHNR, FQNEAQ (reference sequence). CDR3 in DNA: TGTGCCAGCAGCGCCTGGGGACAGGGGGCTCGAGCGAACACCGGGGAGCTGTTTTTT. This encodes CASSAWGQGARANTGELFF.

The J gene is TRBJ1-1, the V gene TRBV6-1; 10 bases match TRBD1. Germline V gives CDR1 MNHNS, CDR2 SASEGT. V dropped 2 bases and J dropped 6; count of bases not matched to a gene: 15. The CDR3 extends over 18 amino acids. The CDR3, as DNA: TGTGCCAGCAGTGAAAGAGGCTGGGGGACAGGGGCTGGCGCTGAAGCTTTCTTT. Translated, it gives CASSERGWGTGAGAEAFF.

Written as DNA, the CDR3 is TGTGCCATCAGTACATCTGACAGGGGTTACGAGCAGTACTTC. Translation: CAISTSDRGYEQYF. The V gene is TRBV10-3, the J gene TRBJ2-7; 8 nucleotides agree with TRBD1. V lost 5 bases and J lost 4; bases outside the gene matches: 7. Germline loops: CDR1 ENHRY, CDR2 SYGVKD. The CDR3 covers 14 residues.

The gene calls are TRBV28 and TRBJ2-2; 7 nucleotides agree with TRBD1. The CDR3 extends over 15 amino acids. The V and J ends lost 6 bases and 5 bases, in that order; junction bases with no gene match: 9. The germline V gene encodes CDR1 MDHEN and CDR2 SYDVKM. This chain's CDR3 is CASSMDRRLTGELFF. DNA of the CDR3: TGTGCCAGCAGCATGGACAGGCGTTTGACCGGGGAGCTGTTTTTT.

This rearrangement joins TRBV6-1 to TRBJ2-2; D possibly corresponds to TRBD2 (7 bases). CDR3 size: 16 residues. The V and J ends lost 2 bases and 4 bases respectively, with 14 bases between them. The V gene's germline CDR1 is MNHNS and CDR2 SASEGT. The CDR3 loop is CASSEQARGGTGELFF. DNA of the CDR3: TGTGCCAGCAGTGAACAAGCTAGGGGGGGCACCGGGGAGCTGTTTTTT.

The chain couples TRBV2 to TRBJ1-5; D remains unclear. The V and J ends lost 6 bases and 2 bases respectively, with 11 bases between them. Germline CDR1 and CDR2: SNHLY and FYNNEI. The CDR3 contains 14 residues. The CDR3 spells CASSGLRGNQPQHF. CDR3 bases: TGTGCCAGCAGCGGTTTAAGAGGCAATCAGCCCCAGCATTTT.

The V and J genes are TRBV7-2 and TRBJ2-2; the D is unclear. Trimming cost V 1 base and J 8 bases, with 11 bases left between them. CDR1 is SGHTA and CDR2 is FQGNSA in the germline V gene. The CDR3 has 14 residues. CDR3 sequence: CASSLGEAWGELFF. CDR3 bases: TGTGCCAGCAGCTTAGGAGAGGCGTGGGGGGAGCTGTTTTTT. Drawing the rest from reference TRBV7-2 and TRBJ2-2, the complete variable domain is GAGVSQSPSNKVTEKGKDVELRCDPISGHTALYWYRQSLGQGLEFLIYFQGNSAPDKSGLPSDRFSAERTGGSVSTLTIQRTQQEDSAVYLCASSLGEAWGELFFGEGSRLTVL.

Here the CDR3 reads CASSPQGQHTDTQYF. CDR3 DNA sequence: TGTGCCAGCAGCCCCCAGGGACAGCACACAGATACGCAGTATTTT. The chain carries TRBV3-1 (or the pseudogene TRBV3-2) and TRBJ2-3; 7 bases are shared with TRBD1. The CDR3 is 15 residues long. Germline V gives CDR1 LGHDT, CDR2 YNNKEL (reference sequence). Trimming cost V 4 bases and J 2 bases; bases outside gene matches: 6.

The CDR3 nucleotides are TGTGCCAGCAGTGAGACACTTAACACCGGGGAGCTGTTTTTT. Protein sequence: CASSETLNTGELFF. V gene TRBV6-1 combines with J gene TRBJ2-2; D unresolved. This CDR3 is built from 14 residues. Germline lookup yields CDR1 MNHNS and CDR2 SASEGT. V was shortened by 3 bases and J by 2 bases, with 7 bases between the two germline ends.

The V gene is TRBV9, the J gene TRBJ2-1, with D tentatively TRBD1 (6 bases). The CDR3 has 14 amino acids. Germline V CDR1 and CDR2: SGDLS, YYNGEE. Trimming cost V 0 bases and J 10 bases, with 14 bases left between them. The CDR3 here is CASSVGDADREQFF. As DNA, the CDR3 is TGTGCCAGCAGCGTAGGAGACGCCGACAGGGAGCAGTTCTTC.